One and the same sample provided the 32 T cell receptor beta chains below, sequenced in a study of blood T cells in healthy people across ages. Next came a second PCR, run for roughly 6 to 11 cycles, which used a sample-barcoded 5' primer along with a J-beta primer mix. TCRdb reanalysed the 5' RACE reads using MiXCR and keeps one entry per CDR3 protein. Among approximately 850,000 distinct CDR3 sequences, roughly 64% were seen once, and the ten largest hold 22%. Sequenced: blood. These receptors were collected from a man younger than 40 in good health.

The chain couples TRBV4-2 to TRBJ1-2, with 7 bases that match TRBD1. Germline V lookup: CDR1 LGHNA, CDR2 YNFKEQ. The CDR3 is 18 amino acids. Trimming removed 5 bases from V and 0 bases from J; junction bases left unmatched: 15. CDR3 in amino acids: CASSTPGGRKVANYGYTF. CDR3 DNA: TGTGCCAGCAGCACACCAGGGGGGAGGAAGGTCGCTAACTATGGCTACACCTTC.

Only one count was recorded for this clonotype. A read error is possible here, since a much larger clone lies one base away. This chain links TRBV6-2 or TRBV6-3 with TRBJ1-5; TRBD1 agrees at 7 bases. The germline CDR1 and CDR2 sequences are MNHEY and SVGEGT. There are 15 residues in the CDR3. This CDR3 is CASSTGAYSDQPQHF. In DNA form, the CDR3 reads TGTGCCAGCAGTACAGGGGCTTATAGCGATCAGCCCCAGCATTTT.

This clonotype was seen more than once but under ten times. This chain uses TRBV20-1 with TRBJ2-3; a weak D match, TRBD1 (5 bases). V lost 5 bases to trimming and J lost 2 bases, with 20 bases between them. CDR1 and CDR2 (germline): DFQATT, SNEGSKA (reference sequence). The CDR3 extends over 16 amino acids. CDR3 nucleotides: TGCAGTGCTGTGGCGCGTCGACAGTCCCTCACAGATACGCAGTATTTT. This sequence encodes CSAVARRQSLTDTQYF.

The CDR3 spells CASILERMGNEQFF. The CDR3 nucleotides read TGTGCCAGCATATTGGAGCGAATGGGGAATGAGCAGTTCTTC. This chain links TRBV2 with TRBJ2-1; the D is unclear. The CDR3 has 14 amino acids. The germline V gene encodes CDR1 SNHLY and CDR2 FYNNEI. V was clipped by 7 bases and J by 7 bases, with 17 bases between them.

Comment on this clonotype: An end of the junction differs from the germline gene, which may be a read error. The gene calls are TRBV3-1 and TRBJ1-6; unclear D gene. CDR1 LGHDT and CDR2 YNNKEL come from the germline V gene (reference sequence). CDR3 length: 15 residues. The CDR3 DNA reads TGTGCCAACAGCCAAGACTCGACTGATAATTCACCCCTCCACTTT. Its protein is CANSQDSTDNSPLHF. Based on the CDR3 plus reference TRBV3-1 and TRBJ1-6, the full variable domain is DTAVSQTPKYLVTQMGNDKSIKCEQNLGHDTMYWYKQDSKKFLKIMFSYNNKELIINETVPNRFSPKSPDKAHLNLHINSLELGDSAVYFCANSQDSTDNSPLHFGNGTRLTVT.

The V and J genes are TRBV10-3 and TRBJ2-5; the D gene is possibly TRBD1 (6 bases). The closer fit of TRBJ2-7 to the DNA end suggests the J call may be wrong. CDR3 length: 14 residues. CDR1 ENHRY and CDR2 SYGVKD come from the germline V gene. The CDR3 nucleotides read TGTGCCATCAGAAGAACGACAGGACCCTACGAGCAGTACTTC. It specifies CAIRRTTGPYEQYF.

The chain recombines TRBV30 with TRBJ2-1; D not resolved. In germline, CDR1 is GTSNPN, CDR2 SVGIG (reference sequence). V gave up 1 base and J gave up 7 bases, with 5 bases separating them. The CDR3 consists of 11 residues. The CDR3 coding sequence is TGTGCCTGGAGTGGCTTGAATGAGCAGTTCTTC. Residues: CAWSGLNEQFF.

This clonotype has more than one count but fewer than ten. J is TRBJ2-5 and V is TRBV7-6, with TRBD2 identical over 9 bases. The CDR3 runs 15 residues. V trimming: 6 bases; J trimming: 3 bases; junction bases outside the gene matches: 8. Germline values: CDR1 SGHVS, CDR2 FNYEAQ. The CDR3 nucleotides are TGTGCCAGCAGACCTCAAATAGCGGGAGAAGAGACCCAGTACTTC. Its protein product is CASRPQIAGEETQYF.

This clonotype has at least ten counts. This chain uses TRBV27 with TRBJ1-1; no reliable D call. Germline CDR1 and CDR2: MNHEY and SMNVEV (reference sequence). The CDR3 runs to 13 residues. Trimming took off 4 bases at V and 2 bases at J, with 8 bases between the two ends. The CDR3 region has the DNA TGTGCCAGCAGTTATCAGGAAAACACTGAAGCTTTCTTT. Its translation: CASSYQENTEAFF.

This clonotype was picked up many times. V and J are TRBV29-1 and TRBJ2-7, with D perhaps TRBD1 (6 bases). The CDR3 runs 14 residues. Germline-derived CDR1 and CDR2 are SQVTM and ANQGSEA. Deletions cut 1 base from V and 5 bases from J, with 15 bases between. CDR3 sequence: CSVEGGRGSDEQYF. For the CDR3, the DNA is TGCAGCGTTGAAGGGGGCAGGGGTAGCGACGAGCAGTACTTC.

The chain joins TRBV28 to TRBJ2-7; 9 nucleotides agree with TRBD2. The CDR3 is made up of 14 amino acids. Germline lookup yields CDR1 MDHEN and CDR2 SYDVKM. With 8 bases clipped from V and 0 bases from J, the junction kept 5 bases outside the gene matches. Here the CDR3 DNA reads TGTGCCAGCGGCGCTAGCGGGGCCTCCTACGAGCAGTACTTC. This sequence encodes CASGASGASYEQYF.

V gene TRBV9 combines with J gene TRBJ2-5, with 7 bases that match TRBD1. Losses at the gene ends were 1 base for V and 5 bases for J; bases not matched to a gene: 8. This CDR3 has 15 amino acids. Germline V CDR1 and CDR2: SGDLS, YYNGEE. The CDR3 nucleotides are TGTGCCAGCAGCGTATCCCACAGGGGTGATGAGACCCAGTACTTC. This encodes CASSVSHRGDETQYF.

The chain is built from TRBV14 and TRBJ2-2, with TRBD2 identical over 7 bases. The CDR3 length is 15 residues. The junction had 6 bases not matched to a gene; V was cut back by 1 base and J by 7 bases. CDR1 is SGHDN, CDR2 FVKESK, per germline. The CDR3 coding sequence is TGTGCCAGCAGCCAAGCTCTAGCGGCCGTCGGGGAGCTGTTTTTT. As protein: CASSQALAAVGELFF.

The chain uses TRBV2 and TRBJ2-7; TRBD1 might be the D (5 bases). V was trimmed by 6 bases and J by 6 bases, leaving 15 bases between them. The CDR3 sequence is 13 residues long. Germline CDR1 and CDR2: SNHLY and FYNNEI. DNA for the CDR3: TGTGCCAGCAGGACCGGACGGCAGGGCGAGCAGTACTTC. This encodes CASRTGRQGEQYF.

The sample holds a few counts of this clonotype. CDR3 nucleotide sequence: TGCAGCGAGGGGGACAGGGACCGCGAGCAGTACTTC. It codes for CSEGDRDREQYF. This sequence joins TRBV29-1 and TRBJ2-7, with 9 positions matching TRBD1. This CDR3 is built from 12 residues. The germline V gene encodes CDR1 SQVTM and CDR2 ANQGSEA. Losses at the gene ends were 7 bases for V and 6 bases for J; bases not matched to a gene: 7.

The rearrangement uses TRBV7-2 and TRBJ1-2; TRBD1 is a possible D gene (5 bases). The CDR3 spans 15 residues. Germline values: CDR1 SGHTA, CDR2 FQGNSA. V dropped 5 bases and J dropped 4 bases, with 17 bases sitting between them. CDR3 nucleotides: TGTGCCAGCAGCGTAGATGGGGGAAGAGCCTATGGCTACACCTTC. Translation gives CASSVDGGRAYGYTF. The full variable domain, in which reference TRBV7-2 and TRBJ1-2 provide the parts outside the CDR3, is GAGVSQSPSNKVTEKGKDVELRCDPISGHTALYWYRQSLGQGLEFLIYFQGNSAPDKSGLPSDRFSAERTGGSVSTLTIQRTQQEDSAVYLCASSVDGGRAYGYTFGSGTRLTVV.

A remark on this clonotype: A read error may explain this, as a much larger clone is one base away. The V and J genes are TRBV12-3 or TRBV12-4 and TRBJ2-3; 9 bases match TRBD2. The CDR3 spans 13 residues. After removal of 5 bases from V and 7 bases from J, the junction contained 4 bases not matched to a gene. The CDR3 DNA reads TGTGCCAGCAGTCGAGCGGGGGGAAATACGCAGTATTTT. It translates to CASSRAGGNTQYF.

The chain is built from TRBV10-3 and TRBJ2-1; 8 bases agree with TRBD2. Germline V gene sequence: CDR1 ENHRY, CDR2 SYGVKD. With V trimmed by 6 bases and J by 7 bases, 14 bases remained unmatched. The CDR3 loop spans 16 amino acids. This CDR3 reads CAIRIAGLNAGNEQFF. In DNA form, the CDR3 reads TGTGCCATCAGGATAGCGGGGCTAAACGCTGGGAATGAGCAGTTCTTC.

The chain recombines TRBV4-3 with TRBJ2-7; either TRBD1 or TRBD2 may fit D (6 bases each). The CDR3 has 16 residues. CDR1 and CDR2 (germline): LGHNA, YSLEER. V lost 1 base, J lost 0 bases, and 13 bases lay in between. The CDR3 DNA reads as TGCGCCAGCAGCCAAGTACGGGGGCTCCCCTCCTACGAGCAGTACTTC. This encodes CASSQVRGLPSYEQYF.

The rearrangement uses TRBV27 and TRBJ2-1, with 9 bases lining up with TRBD1. The CDR3 is 22 residues long. After removal of 6 bases from V and 9 bases from J, the junction contained 33 bases not matched to a gene. CDR1 and CDR2 (germline): MNHEY, SMNVEV (reference sequence). DNA of the CDR3: TGTGCCAGCAGCAAACCCCGGGACAGGGTATACTTCTATCCTCACGTTACGGGTGAGCAGTTCTTC. Protein: CASSKPRDRVYFYPHVTGEQFF.

The V gene is TRBV7-8, the J gene TRBJ2-7; 14 bases align to TRBD2. V gave up 3 bases and J gave up 4 bases; unmatched junction bases: 11. Germline CDR1 reads SGHVS; CDR2 reads FQNEAQ. The CDR3 is 18 amino acids. This CDR3 reads CASSFGLAGGAIDYEQYF. For the CDR3, the DNA is TGTGCCAGCAGCTTCGGACTAGCGGGAGGAGCGATCGATTACGAGCAGTACTTC.

CDR3 nucleotides: TGCAGTGCTCGTTCGGTTCTAGCCAATGAGCAGTTCTTC. It yields the protein CSARSVLANEQFF. The genes are TRBV20-1 and TRBJ2-1; the D gene is possibly TRBD2 (5 bases). Trimming pared 5 bases from V and 6 bases from J, leaving 14 bases between. There are 13 residues in the CDR3. The germline V gene encodes CDR1 DFQATT and CDR2 SNEGSKA (reference sequence).

Details on this clonotype: This may be a read error: a much more frequent sequence differs by one nucleotide. The V call is TRBV28, the J call TRBJ2-5; D not certain. The J call is in doubt because the DNA end fits TRBJ2-1 better. This CDR3 comprises 12 residues. Germline assignment: CDR1 MDHEN and CDR2 SYDVKM. The chain's CDR3 is CASRGSQETQFF. The CDR3 nucleotides are TGTGCCAGCAGAGGGTCCCAAGAGACCCAGTTCTTC.

This clonotype was observed a single time. The rearrangement joins TRBV28 to TRBJ2-3; D may be TRBD1 (6 bases). CDR3 size: 15 residues. Trimming shortened V by 6 bases and J by 5 bases, and 18 bases separated the two germline ends. CDR1 MDHEN and CDR2 SYDVKM come from the germline V gene. CDR3 in amino acids: CASSSTGSGGDTQYF. CDR3 in DNA: TGTGCCAGCAGCTCCACAGGGTCTGGAGGAGATACGCAGTATTTT.

This clonotype was observed once. This rearrangement joins TRBV4-2 to TRBJ2-3; 8 bases are a match to TRBD2. CDR1 is LGHNA, CDR2 YNFKEQ, per germline. V trimming: 1 base; J trimming: 5 bases; junction bases outside the gene matches: 8. This CDR3 is built from 16 residues. In DNA, the CDR3 is TGTGCCAGCAGCCAAGTCCCAGCGGGGGTGTTAGATACGCAGTATTTT. Translation gives CASSQVPAGVLDTQYF.

This clonotype has more than one count but fewer than ten. The genes are TRBV4-3 and TRBJ2-1, with D tentatively TRBD2 (6 bases). Germline values: CDR1 LGHNA, CDR2 YSLEER. The CDR3 has 16 amino acids. V lost 1 base to trimming and J lost 0 bases, with 10 bases between them. Here the CDR3 DNA reads TGCGCCAGCAGCCAAGGACTAGATAGCTCCTACAATGAGCAGTTCTTC. It encodes CASSQGLDSSYNEQFF.

This chain uses TRBV5-1 with TRBJ2-1; 8 positions match TRBD2. The J segment lost 3 bases and the V segment lost 2 bases, leaving 10 bases of the junction unmatched. The CDR3 spans 17 residues. Germline V gene sequence: CDR1 SGHRS, CDR2 YFSETQ. CDR3 in DNA: TGCGCCAGCAGCTTCGGGGGGGGCAGGACTAACTACAATGAGCAGTTCTTC. This codes for CASSFGGGRTNYNEQFF.

The V and J genes are TRBV6-6 and TRBJ1-5; D gene uncertain. The CDR3 is 11 amino acids. Looked up from germline, CDR1 is MNHNY and CDR2 is SVGAGI (reference sequence). V dropped 6 bases and J dropped 5 bases, with 5 bases sitting between them. CDR3 protein: CASSPDQPQHF. DNA of the CDR3: TGTGCCAGCAGCCCGGATCAGCCCCAGCATTTT.

The gene calls are TRBV4-3 and TRBJ2-6; TRBD2 aligns across 9 bases. Germline trimming cut 4 bases from V and 4 bases from J; bases unmatched to any gene: 17. The CDR3 runs 20 residues. Germline-derived CDR1 and CDR2 are LGHNA and YSLEER. CDR3 coding DNA: TGCGCCAGCAGCCCCCGTAAGATAGCGGGAGCCGTGGGAGGGGCCAACGTCCTGACTTTC. The encoded protein is CASSPRKIAGAVGGANVLTF.

The chain is built from TRBV2 and TRBJ2-3; weak D call: TRBD2 (6 bases). V was cut by 6 bases and J by 4 bases, with 23 bases left in between. Germline loops: CDR1 SNHLY, CDR2 FYNNEI. The CDR3 is 17 residues long. The CDR3 here is CASRVARAGLRPDTQYF. The CDR3 DNA reads TGTGCCAGCAGGGTAGCCAGGGCGGGACTCCGTCCAGATACGCAGTATTTT.

The chain uses TRBV28 and TRBJ2-1; 7 bases align to TRBD2. Trimming removed 2 bases from V and 10 bases from J; junction bases left unmatched: 5. This CDR3 has 13 residues. Germline V gene lookup returns CDR1 MDHEN and CDR2 SYDVKM. The CDR3 DNA sequence: TGTGCCAGCAGTTTAGGGACTAACTTCGAGCAGTTCTTC. It translates to CASSLGTNFEQFF. Full variable domain (outside the CDR3, taken from reference TRBV28 and TRBJ2-1): DVKVTQSSRYLVKRTGEKVFLECVQDMDHENMFWYRQDPGLGLRLIYFSYDVKMKEKGDIPEGYSVSREKKERFSLILESASTNQTSMYLCASSLGTNFEQFFGPGTRLTVL.

The chain couples TRBV7-3 to TRBJ1-2; 7 positions match TRBD1. The CDR3 is made up of 13 amino acids. Germline V gene sequence: CDR1 SGHTA, CDR2 FQGTGA. V lost 3 bases to trimming and J lost 8 bases; unmatched junction nucleotides: 6. CDR3 protein: CASSFDRDYGYTF. As DNA, the CDR3 is TGTGCCAGCAGCTTCGACAGGGATTACGGCTACACCTTC.